This TCR beta chain was observed in a study of T cell changes during pregnancy in multiple sclerosis. Some clones are missing from TCRdb's copy, which holds only in-frame ones; the method was immunoSEQ multiplex PCR. The table lists about 30,000 clones, about nine tenths of them singletons. This clone was seen only once. The CDR3 consists of 14 residues. V lost 4 bases and J 3 bases, leaving 13 bases between the germline ends. Germline loops: CDR1 SNHLY, CDR2 FYNNEI. This clonotype was obtained from a female donor with multiple sclerosis, enrolled in a pregnancy study. This chain links TRBV2 with TRBJ2-7, with a weak D call TRBD2 (5 bases). The material sequenced was CD8+ T cells from peripheral blood mononuclear cells, taken in the second trimester of pregnancy. The chain's CDR3 is CASSAGFLGYEQYF. The CDR3 nucleotides are TGTGCCAGCAGTGCGGGGTTCCTGGGCTACGAGCAGTACTTC.